A single sample is the source of the 27 T cell receptor beta chains below, sequenced in a study of blood T cells in healthy people across ages. A sample-barcoded 5' primer and a J-beta primer mix were used in a second PCR of about 6 to 12 cycles. TCRdb called the 5' RACE reads again in MiXCR, with one record for every CDR3 protein. The sample contains about 1.7 million distinct CDR3 sequences, under 30% of which appear only once. Sequencing was done on a sample of blood. These receptors were taken from a woman aged 30 to 39 in good health.

This clonotype turned up a few times. The CDR3 DNA follows: TGTGCCACCACGACAGGGTGGAACTATGGCTACACCTTC. It encodes CATTTGWNYGYTF. The rearrangement links TRBV19 to TRBJ1-2; 7 nucleotides agree with TRBD1. Germline V lookup: CDR1 LNHDA, CDR2 SQIVND (reference sequence). V trimming: 10 bases; J trimming: 2 bases; junction bases outside the gene matches: 7. The CDR3 spans 13 residues.

The chain recombines TRBV7-9 with TRBJ2-3, with a weak D call TRBD2 (6 bases). CDR1 and CDR2 from the germline V gene are SEHNR and FQNEAQ (reference sequence). The CDR3 contains 18 residues. Trimming removed 6 bases at V and 4 bases at J, with 26 bases between. The CDR3 loop reads CASRPSLSSVVLADTQYF. Written as DNA, the CDR3 is TGTGCCAGCAGACCTAGCCTCTCTAGCGTTGTCCTGGCAGATACGCAGTATTTT. Full variable domain (rest looked up from reference TRBV7-9 and TRBJ2-3): DTGVSQNPRHKITKRGQNVTFRCDPISEHNRLYWYRQTLGQGPEFLTYFQNEAQLEKSRLLSDRFSAERPKGSFSTLEIQRTEQGDSAMYLCASRPSLSSVVLADTQYFGPGTRLTVL.

This clonotype appeared a few times. The chain uses TRBV25-1 and TRBJ2-7; the D gene could be TRBD1 or TRBD2 (5 bases each). Trimming removed 8 bases from V and 6 bases from J, with 14 bases in between. Per the germline V gene, CDR1 is MGHDK and CDR2 is SYGVNS. The CDR3 is made up of 12 amino acids. The CDR3 DNA sequence: TGTGCCAGCGGGGTATCCGGGGCCGAGCAGTACTTC. Translated: CASGVSGAEQYF.

This clonotype was picked up a small number of times. This chain connects TRBV5-6 to TRBJ2-1; possible D gene TRBD1, 6 bases. V lost 2 bases, J lost 3 bases, and 12 bases lay in between. Germline V lookup: CDR1 SGHDT, CDR2 YYEEEE. The CDR3 runs 15 residues. The CDR3 nucleotides are TGTGCCAGCAGCTTTGACAGGTCGATCTACAATGAGCAGTTCTTC. Translation: CASSFDRSIYNEQFF.

V and J are TRBV9 and TRBJ2-3; no clear D. V was cut by 4 bases and J by 1 base, with 10 bases left in between. Looked up from germline, CDR1 is SGDLS and CDR2 is YYNGEE. The CDR3 loop spans 14 amino acids. The CDR3 here is CASSPLLRTDTQYF. CDR3 DNA sequence: TGTGCCAGCAGCCCCCTCCTCCGCACAGATACGCAGTATTTT.

On this clonotype itself: Germline is not matched at one junction end, which may reflect a read error. V and J are TRBV9 and TRBJ2-7, with a tentative D call TRBD1 (7 bases). This CDR3 contains 16 residues. Germline-derived CDR1 and CDR2 are SGDLS and YYNGEE. CDR3: CAGSVGWSGGSYEQYF. Here the CDR3 DNA reads TGTGCCGGCAGCGTAGGATGGTCAGGGGGGTCCTACGAGCAGTACTTC.

The J gene is TRBJ2-4, the V gene TRBV20-1; D is uncertain. The ends were cut back, 6 bases at V and 13 bases at J, with 22 bases in the middle. Germline CDR1 DFQATT, CDR2 SNEGSKA (reference sequence). The CDR3 covers 13 residues. The CDR3 DNA reads TGCAGTGCCCCGATTCCCGGAGACAATGAGCAGTACTTC. Protein product: CSAPIPGDNEQYF.

This clonotype showed up just a few times. The chain links TRBV20-1 to TRBJ1-1, with D uncertain. The germline V and J ends were trimmed by 2 bases and 5 bases, with 12 bases remaining between them. In germline, CDR1 is DFQATT, CDR2 SNEGSKA (reference sequence). The CDR3 spans 13 residues. The CDR3: CSARRGTRTEAFF. CDR3 in DNA: TGCAGTGCTAGACGGGGTACGAGGACTGAAGCTTTCTTT.

This clonotype occurred many times. The chain uses TRBV4-1 and TRBJ2-7; the D is unclear. The CDR3 covers 13 residues. V lost 0 bases, J lost 1 base, and 4 bases lay in between. CDR1 and CDR2 (germline): MGHRA, YSYEKL. This CDR3 is CASSQDRSYEQYF. In DNA form, the CDR3 reads TGCGCCAGCAGCCAAGATCGTTCCTACGAGCAGTACTTC.

This clonotype came up many times. The rearrangement joins TRBV7-9 to TRBJ2-1, with 7 bases lining up with TRBD1. The CDR3 is 15 residues long. J was trimmed by 2 bases and V by 3 bases; bases with no gene match: 4. The germline gives CDR1 SEHNR, CDR2 FQNEAQ (reference sequence). The CDR3 sequence: CASSFRDSTYNEQFF. The CDR3 DNA sequence: TGTGCCAGCAGCTTCCGGGACAGCACCTACAATGAGCAGTTCTTC.

The chain joins TRBV20-1 to TRBJ2-3; D gene unclear. The germline gives CDR1 DFQATT, CDR2 SNEGSKA (reference sequence). Trimming took off 0 bases at V and 1 base at J, with 5 bases between the two ends. The CDR3 consists of 13 residues. In nucleotides, the CDR3 is TGCAGTGCTAGAGATTCCGGCACAGATACGCAGTATTTT. Protein: CSARDSGTDTQYF.

Notes on this clonotype: A read error may explain this, as a much larger clone is one base away. This chain links TRBV2 with TRBJ2-2; D tentatively fits TRBD1 or TRBD2 (5 bases each). This CDR3 spans 11 amino acids. CDR1 SNHLY and CDR2 FYNNEI come from the germline V gene. V was shortened by 7 bases and J by 6 bases, with 6 bases between the two germline ends. CDR3 DNA sequence: TGTGCCAGCATGGGGGCCGGGGAGCTGTTTTTT. Amino acid sequence: CASMGAGELFF.

As concerns this clonotype: This could be a read error, since a much larger clone is one nucleotide away. The chain recombines TRBV5-1 with TRBJ1-5; 7 nucleotides match TRBD1. CDR1 SGHRS and CDR2 YFSETQ come from the germline V gene. V shed 0 bases, J shed 5 bases, and the junction held 2 bases outside the gene matches. The CDR3 covers 14 residues. The CDR3 is CASSLETGYQPQHF. CDR3 coding DNA: TGCGCCAGCAGCTTGGAGACAGGGTATCAGCCCCAGCATTTT.

This clonotype occurred a few times. V gene TRBV2 combines with J gene TRBJ2-7, with 7 bases aligning to TRBD1. With 5 bases clipped from V and 4 bases from J, the junction kept 8 bases outside the gene matches. Germline assignment: CDR1 SNHLY and CDR2 FYNNEI. This CDR3 is built from 14 residues. In DNA, the CDR3 is TGTGCCAGCAGTACCGGGACAGAGACTTACGAGCAGTACTTC. Translating it yields CASSTGTETYEQYF.

This clonotype was seen only a few times. This chain links TRBV7-6 with TRBJ2-1; tentative D call: TRBD2 (6 bases). V lost 5 bases, J lost 0 bases, and 17 bases lay in between. CDR3 size: 17 residues. Germline V gene data show CDR1 as SGHVS and CDR2 as FNYEAQ. The CDR3 is CASSRRSGVISYNEQFF. In DNA form, the CDR3 reads TGTGCCAGCAGCCGCAGGTCGGGGGTGATCTCCTACAATGAGCAGTTCTTC. Drawing the rest from reference TRBV7-6 and TRBJ2-1, the complete variable domain is GAGVSQSPRYKVTKRGQDVALRCDPISGHVSLYWYRQALGQGPEFLTYFNYEAQQDKSGLPNDRFSAERPEGSISTLTIQRTEQRDSAMYRCASSRRSGVISYNEQFFGPGTRLTVL.

In its sample, this clonotype was seen many times. J is TRBJ2-1 and V is TRBV9; a weak D match, TRBD2 (5 bases). CDR3 length equals 13 residues. Germline V CDR1 and CDR2: SGDLS, YYNGEE. The V gene lost 8 bases and the J gene lost 8 bases, with 17 bases spanning the gap. The DNA for the CDR3 is TGTGCCAGAGCTCCCCCGGGGATCGATGAGCAGTTCTTC. Protein product: CARAPPGIDEQFF.

The chain recombines TRBV20-1 with TRBJ2-1; TRBD1 is a possible D gene (5 bases). Germline lookup yields CDR1 DFQATT and CDR2 SNEGSKA (reference sequence). The CDR3 is 10 amino acids. V lost 5 bases to trimming and J lost 13 bases, with 12 bases between them. The CDR3 protein is CSAQTATQFF. In DNA, the CDR3 is TGCAGTGCTCAGACAGCCACTCAGTTCTTC.

This clonotype showed up many times. V gene TRBV15 combines with J gene TRBJ2-6; no definite D call. Germline CDR1 is LNHNV and CDR2 is YYDKDF (reference sequence). Trimming took 0 bases from V and 0 from J, leaving 9 bases between them. The CDR3 is made up of 17 amino acids. The CDR3 region is CATSRDRKGSGANVLTF. DNA for the CDR3: TGTGCCACCAGCAGAGATAGGAAGGGCTCTGGGGCCAACGTCCTGACTTTC.

This clonotype was counted many times. The rearrangement uses TRBV3-1 and TRBJ2-5, with 7 bases matching TRBD1. The CDR3 runs 16 residues. From germline, CDR1 is LGHDT and CDR2 YNNKEL (reference sequence). The ends lost 4 bases at V and 4 bases at J; junction bases unmatched: 12. The CDR3 reads CASSLPFNRGAETQYF. In nucleotides, the CDR3 is TGTGCCAGCAGCCTGCCCTTTAACAGGGGAGCAGAGACCCAGTACTTC.

The CDR3 DNA follows: TGTGCCAGCAGTCAGAGGCTCGGCGGTTCAACTAATGAAAAACTGTTTTTT. It specifies CASSQRLGGSTNEKLFF. The chain couples TRBV6-1 to TRBJ1-4; D uncertain. This CDR3 region has 17 residues. Deletions cut 5 bases from V and 0 bases from J, with 16 bases between. Germline CDR1 and CDR2: MNHNS and SASEGT.

This clonotype came up a few times. This sequence joins TRBV20-1 and TRBJ2-2; 9 bases match TRBD2. Germline V gene data show CDR1 as DFQATT and CDR2 as SNEGSKA (reference sequence). V trimming: 6 bases; J trimming: 4 bases; junction bases outside the gene matches: 9. The CDR3 contains 15 residues. Written as DNA, the CDR3 is TGCAGTGCGAAAAAGCGGGGGGTGAGCACCGGGGAGCTGTTTTTT. Amino acid sequence: CSAKKRGVSTGELFF.

On this clonotype: Since a much larger clone is just one base distant, this may be a read error. The genes are TRBV6-5 and TRBJ2-5, with a possible D match to TRBD2 (5 bases). CDR3 length: 12 residues. Germline CDR1 is MNHEY and CDR2 is SVGAGI. Trimming stripped 5 bases from V and 11 bases from J, with 15 bases between. The CDR3 DNA sequence: TGTGCCAGCAGTCGGACTCACAATGAGCAGTACTTC. Its translation: CASSRTHNEQYF.

In its sample, this clonotype was seen a few times. The chain combines TRBV18 with TRBJ1-2, with D hard to call. The CDR3 has 15 amino acids. Trimming pared 6 bases from V and 1 base from J, leaving 15 bases between. CDR1 KGHSH and CDR2 LQKENI come from the germline V gene. DNA of the CDR3: TGTGCCAGCTCCCTTCGTCTAGACGATAACTATGGCTACACCTTC. Its protein product is CASSLRLDDNYGYTF.

This clonotype has just a few counts. The chain carries TRBV9 and TRBJ1-2; a weak D match, TRBD1 (6 bases). Looked up from germline, CDR1 is SGDLS and CDR2 is YYNGEE. This CDR3 spans 13 amino acids. The V gene lost 7 bases and the J gene lost 7 bases, with 17 bases spanning the gap. CDR3 nucleotides: TGTGCCAGCTCCCCTAGGGGGGACTCTGGCTACACCTTC. It yields the protein CASSPRGDSGYTF.

To note about this clonotype: A read error may account for a junction end that differs from germline. The rearrangement uses TRBV5-6 and TRBJ1-4; no definite D call. Germline loops: CDR1 SGHDT, CDR2 YYEEEE. CDR3 length equals 15 residues. CDR3 DNA: TGTGCCAGCAGCCTGACATTCTACACCGGGGAAAAACGGTTTTTT. This codes for CASSLTFYTGEKRFF. The complete variable domain, with remaining parts taken from reference TRBV5-6 and TRBJ1-4, reads DAGVTQSPTHLIKTRGQQVTLRCSPKSGHDTVSWYQQALGQGPQFIFQYYEEEERQRGNFPDRFSGHQFPNYSSELNVNALLLGDSALYLCASSLTFYTGEKRFFGSGTQLSVL.

With respect to this clonotype: Since a much larger clone is just one base distant, this may be a read error. This chain links TRBV12-3 or TRBV12-4 with TRBJ2-1, with 10 nucleotides matching TRBD2. The J call may be incorrect, as the DNA end agrees better with TRBJ2-5. This CDR3 spans 14 amino acids. CDR3 DNA: TGTGCCAGCAGTTCTAGGACTAGCGGAGAGGCCCAGTACTTC. Its translation is CASSSRTSGEAQYF.

This sequence joins TRBV4-2 and TRBJ2-7; D remains unclear. Germline lookup yields CDR1 LGHNA and CDR2 YNFKEQ. This CDR3 contains 14 residues. V was trimmed by 9 bases and J by 3 bases, leaving 18 bases between them. In nucleotides, the CDR3 is TGTGCCAGGCGCCCTACGGACCCCAGCTACGAGCAGTACTTC. The encoded protein is CARRPTDPSYEQYF.